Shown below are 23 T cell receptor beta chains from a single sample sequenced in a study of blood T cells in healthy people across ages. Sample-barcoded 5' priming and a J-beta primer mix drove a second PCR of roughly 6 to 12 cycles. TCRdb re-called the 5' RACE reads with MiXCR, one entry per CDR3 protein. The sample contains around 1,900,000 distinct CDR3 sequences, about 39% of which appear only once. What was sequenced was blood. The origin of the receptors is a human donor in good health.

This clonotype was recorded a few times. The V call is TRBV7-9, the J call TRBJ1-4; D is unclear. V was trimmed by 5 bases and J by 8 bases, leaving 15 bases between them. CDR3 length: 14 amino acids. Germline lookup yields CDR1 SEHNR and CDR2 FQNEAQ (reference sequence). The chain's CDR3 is CASSRTSREEKLFF. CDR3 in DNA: TGTGCCAGCAGCCGTACTTCCCGCGAGGAAAAACTGTTTTTT.

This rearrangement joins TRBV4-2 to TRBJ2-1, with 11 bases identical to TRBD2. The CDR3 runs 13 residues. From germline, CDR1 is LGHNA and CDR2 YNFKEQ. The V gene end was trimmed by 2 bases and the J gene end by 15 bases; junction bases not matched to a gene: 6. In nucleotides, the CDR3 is TGTGCCAGCAGCCAAATTAGCGGGGGGGCTAGGTTCTTC. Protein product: CASSQISGGARFF.

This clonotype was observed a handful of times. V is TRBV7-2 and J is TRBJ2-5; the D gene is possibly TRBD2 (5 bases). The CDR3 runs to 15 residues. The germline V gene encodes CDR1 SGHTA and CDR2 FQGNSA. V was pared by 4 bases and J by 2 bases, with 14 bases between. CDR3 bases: TGTGCCAGCAGCTCATACGACACGGGGCAAGAGACCCAGTACTTC. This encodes CASSSYDTGQETQYF. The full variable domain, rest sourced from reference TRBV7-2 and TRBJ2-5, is GAGVSQSPSNKVTEKGKDVELRCDPISGHTALYWYRQSLGQGLEFLIYFQGNSAPDKSGLPSDRFSAERTGGSVSTLTIQRTQQEDSAVYLCASSSYDTGQETQYFGPGTRLLVL.

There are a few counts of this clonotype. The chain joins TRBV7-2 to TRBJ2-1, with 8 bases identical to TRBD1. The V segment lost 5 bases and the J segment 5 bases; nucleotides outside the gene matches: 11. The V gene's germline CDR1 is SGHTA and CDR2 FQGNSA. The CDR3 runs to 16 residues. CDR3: CASSDTGQGIDNEQFF. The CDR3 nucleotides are TGTGCCAGCAGCGATACTGGACAGGGCATCGACAATGAGCAGTTCTTC.

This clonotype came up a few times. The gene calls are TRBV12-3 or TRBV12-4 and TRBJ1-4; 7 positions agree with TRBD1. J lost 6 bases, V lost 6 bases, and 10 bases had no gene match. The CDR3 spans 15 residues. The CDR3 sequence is CASREGQIPYEKLFF. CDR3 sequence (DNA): TGTGCCAGCAGAGAGGGACAGATTCCTTATGAAAAACTGTTTTTT.

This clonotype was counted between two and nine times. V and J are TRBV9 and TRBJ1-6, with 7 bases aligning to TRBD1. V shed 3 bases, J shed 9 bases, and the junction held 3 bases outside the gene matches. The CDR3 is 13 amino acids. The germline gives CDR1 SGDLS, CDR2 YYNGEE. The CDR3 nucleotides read TGTGCCAGCAGCGCGACAGGGAGTTCACCCCTCCACTTT. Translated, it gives CASSATGSSPLHF.

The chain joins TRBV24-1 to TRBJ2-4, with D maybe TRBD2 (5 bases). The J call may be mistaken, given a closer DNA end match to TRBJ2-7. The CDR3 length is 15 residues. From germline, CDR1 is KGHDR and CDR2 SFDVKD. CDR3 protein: CATSVPRGLAGEQYF. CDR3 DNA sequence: TGTGCCACCAGTGTCCCGCGAGGGTTGGCGGGCGAGCAGTACTTC.

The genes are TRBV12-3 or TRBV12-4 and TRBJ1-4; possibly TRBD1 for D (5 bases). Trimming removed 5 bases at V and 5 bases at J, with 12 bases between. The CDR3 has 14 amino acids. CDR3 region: CASSATVVNEKLFF. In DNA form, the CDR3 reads TGTGCCAGCAGTGCGACAGTAGTCAATGAAAAACTGTTTTTT.

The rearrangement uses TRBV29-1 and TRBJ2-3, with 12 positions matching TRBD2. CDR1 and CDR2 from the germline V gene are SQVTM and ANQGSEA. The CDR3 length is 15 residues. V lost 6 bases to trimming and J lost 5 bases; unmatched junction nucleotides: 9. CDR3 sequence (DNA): TGCAGCGTACTCCCTAGCGGGGGGGCAGGAGATACGCAGTATTTT. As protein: CSVLPSGGAGDTQYF.

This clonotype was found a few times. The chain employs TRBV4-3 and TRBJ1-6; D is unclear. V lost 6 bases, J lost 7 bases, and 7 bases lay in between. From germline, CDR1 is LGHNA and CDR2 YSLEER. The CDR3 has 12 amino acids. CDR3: CASRMVNSPLHF. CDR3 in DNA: TGCGCCAGCAGGATGGTGAATTCACCCCTCCACTTT.

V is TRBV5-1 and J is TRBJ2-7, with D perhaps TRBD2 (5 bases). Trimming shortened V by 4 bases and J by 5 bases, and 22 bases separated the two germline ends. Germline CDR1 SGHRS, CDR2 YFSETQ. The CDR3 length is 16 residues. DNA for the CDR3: TGCGCCAGCAGCCAGACCGCTCTTTCCGGAGGCAACGAGCAGTACTTC. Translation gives CASSQTALSGGNEQYF.

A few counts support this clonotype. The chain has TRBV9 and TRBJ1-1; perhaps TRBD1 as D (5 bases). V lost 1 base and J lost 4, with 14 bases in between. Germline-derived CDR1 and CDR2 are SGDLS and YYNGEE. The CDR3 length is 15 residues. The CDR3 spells CASSVSGVGSTEAFF. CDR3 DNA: TGTGCCAGCAGCGTATCGGGGGTAGGAAGCACTGAAGCTTTCTTT.

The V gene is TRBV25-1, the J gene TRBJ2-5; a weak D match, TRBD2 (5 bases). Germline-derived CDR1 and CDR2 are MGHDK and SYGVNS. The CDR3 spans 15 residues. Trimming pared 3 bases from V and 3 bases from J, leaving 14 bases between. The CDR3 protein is CASSDSVLAKETQYF. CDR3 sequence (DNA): TGTGCCAGCAGTGATTCAGTCCTAGCAAAAGAGACCCAGTACTTC.

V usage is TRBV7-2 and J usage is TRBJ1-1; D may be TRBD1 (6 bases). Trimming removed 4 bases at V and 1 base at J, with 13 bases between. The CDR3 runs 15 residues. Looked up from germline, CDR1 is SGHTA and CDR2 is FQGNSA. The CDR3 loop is CASSSGALPNTEAFF. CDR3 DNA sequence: TGTGCCAGCAGCTCAGGGGCCCTCCCGAACACTGAAGCTTTCTTT.

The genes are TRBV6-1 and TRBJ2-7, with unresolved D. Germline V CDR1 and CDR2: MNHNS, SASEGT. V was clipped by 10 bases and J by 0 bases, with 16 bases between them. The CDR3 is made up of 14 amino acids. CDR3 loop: CAIRAFPGSYEQYF. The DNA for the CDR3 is TGTGCCATCCGAGCGTTCCCCGGCTCCTACGAGCAGTACTTC.

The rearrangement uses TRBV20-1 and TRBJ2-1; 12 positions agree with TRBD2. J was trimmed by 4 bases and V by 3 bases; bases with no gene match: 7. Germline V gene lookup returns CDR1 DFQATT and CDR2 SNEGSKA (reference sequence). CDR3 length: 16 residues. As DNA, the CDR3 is TGCAGTGCTAGCAACCAGGGACTAGCGGGTTACAATGAGCAGTTCTTC. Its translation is CSASNQGLAGYNEQFF.

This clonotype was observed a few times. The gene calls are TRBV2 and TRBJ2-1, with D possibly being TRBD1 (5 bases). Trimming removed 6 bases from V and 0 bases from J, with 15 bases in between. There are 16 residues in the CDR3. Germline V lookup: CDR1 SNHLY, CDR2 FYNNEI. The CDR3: CASRAPRARSYNEQFF. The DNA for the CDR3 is TGTGCCAGCAGGGCCCCCAGGGCCCGCTCCTACAATGAGCAGTTCTTC.

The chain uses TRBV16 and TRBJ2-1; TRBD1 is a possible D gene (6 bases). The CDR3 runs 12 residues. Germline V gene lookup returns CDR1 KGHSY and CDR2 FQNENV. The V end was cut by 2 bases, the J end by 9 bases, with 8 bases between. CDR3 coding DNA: TGTGCCAGCAGCCAACAGGGGACTGAGCAGTTCTTC. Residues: CASSQQGTEQFF. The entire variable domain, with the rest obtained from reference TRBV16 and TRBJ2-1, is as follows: GEEVAQTPKHLVRGEGQKAKLYCAPIKGHSYVFWYQQVLKNEFKFLISFQNENVFDETGMPKERFSAKCLPNSPCSLEIQATKLEDSAVYFCASSQQGTEQFFGPGTRLTVL.

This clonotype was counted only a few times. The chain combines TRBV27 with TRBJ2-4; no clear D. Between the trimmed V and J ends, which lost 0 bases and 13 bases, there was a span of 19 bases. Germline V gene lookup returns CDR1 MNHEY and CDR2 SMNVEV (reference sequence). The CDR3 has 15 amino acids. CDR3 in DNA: TGTGCCAGCAGTTTATCATTCTTTGAGACCTACGGGCAGTACTTC. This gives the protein CASSLSFFETYGQYF.

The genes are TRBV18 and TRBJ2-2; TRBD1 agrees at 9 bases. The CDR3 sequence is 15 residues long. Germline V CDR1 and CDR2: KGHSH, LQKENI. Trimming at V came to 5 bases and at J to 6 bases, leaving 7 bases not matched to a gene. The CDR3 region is CASSIRTGEAGELFF. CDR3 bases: TGTGCCAGCTCAATCCGGACAGGGGAGGCCGGGGAGCTGTTTTTT. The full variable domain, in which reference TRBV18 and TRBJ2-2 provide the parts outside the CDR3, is NAGVMQNPRHLVRRRGQEARLRCSPMKGHSHVYWYRQLPEEGLKFMVYLQKENIIDESGMPKERFSAEFPKEGPSILRIQQVVRGDSAAYFCASSIRTGEAGELFFGEGSRLTVL.

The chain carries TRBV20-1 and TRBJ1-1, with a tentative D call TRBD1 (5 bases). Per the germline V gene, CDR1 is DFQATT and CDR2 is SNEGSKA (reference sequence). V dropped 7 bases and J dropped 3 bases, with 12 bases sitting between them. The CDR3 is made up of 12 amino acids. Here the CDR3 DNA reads TGCAGTGTCCCAGACAGATACACTGAAGCTTTCTTT. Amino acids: CSVPDRYTEAFF.

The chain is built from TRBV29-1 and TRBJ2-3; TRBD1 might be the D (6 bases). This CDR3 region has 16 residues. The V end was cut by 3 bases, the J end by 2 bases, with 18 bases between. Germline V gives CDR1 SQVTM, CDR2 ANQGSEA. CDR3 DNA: TGCAGCGTTGAGGACACAGGGTCGGTTCCCACAGATACGCAGTATTTT. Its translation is CSVEDTGSVPTDTQYF.

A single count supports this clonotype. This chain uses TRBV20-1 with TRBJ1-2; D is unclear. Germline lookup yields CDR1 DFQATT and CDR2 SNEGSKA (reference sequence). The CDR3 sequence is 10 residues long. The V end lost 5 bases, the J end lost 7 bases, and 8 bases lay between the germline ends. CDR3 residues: CSALEGGYTF. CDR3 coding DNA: TGCAGTGCTCTTGAGGGTGGCTACACCTTC.